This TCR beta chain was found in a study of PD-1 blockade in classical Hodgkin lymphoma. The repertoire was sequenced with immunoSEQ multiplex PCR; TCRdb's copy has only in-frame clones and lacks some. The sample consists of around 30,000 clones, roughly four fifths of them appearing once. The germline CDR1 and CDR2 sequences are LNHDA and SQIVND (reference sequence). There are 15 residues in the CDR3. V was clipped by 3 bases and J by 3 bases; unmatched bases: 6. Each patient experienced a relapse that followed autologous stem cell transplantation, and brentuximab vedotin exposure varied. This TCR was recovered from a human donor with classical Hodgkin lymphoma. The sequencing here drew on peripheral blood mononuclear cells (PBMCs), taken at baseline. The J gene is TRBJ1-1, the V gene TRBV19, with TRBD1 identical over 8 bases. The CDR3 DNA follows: TGTGCCAGTAGTATCACAGGGGGGGTGGACACTGAAGCTTTCTTT. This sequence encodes CASSITGGVDTEAFF. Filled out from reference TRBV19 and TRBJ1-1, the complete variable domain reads DGGITQSPKYLFRKEGQNVTLSCEQNLNHDAMYWYRQDPGQGLRLIYYSQIVNDFQKGDIAEGYSVSREKKESFPLTVTSAQKNPTAFYLCASSITGGVDTEAFFGQGTRLTVV.